This entry features one T cell receptor beta chain sequence. The clone's antigen remains unknown. One base away there is no much larger clone; base qualities are not given. The sample originates from a study of response to subunit inactivated influenza vaccine (dated 2018 in TCRdb). For context, the study as a whole: The study used deep quantitative T cell receptor repertoire profiling to track responses to a trivalent subunit inactivated influenza vaccine.

The CDR3 sequence holds 16 residues, the cysteine and phenylalanine included. Here the CDR3 DNA is all that survives: 48 bases in frame from base 1. CDR1 and CDR2 (SGHVS, FQNEAQ) derive from the germline V gene. V and J lose 1 base and 8 bases, and a span of 15 bases separates them. Here is what the overall study found, with its caveats: The authors proposed that each seasonal influenza vaccination may bring in only a limited number of new T cells.

The library relied on RT-PCR. The sequencing machine was an Illumina HiSeq 2500. The public reads were reprocessed in TCRdb via fastp at Q25 and MiXCR, keeping in-frame beta chains. All rows with the same CDR3 protein become a single entry with the most common DNA and genes. This sample has 500,000 to 550,000 distinct CDR3 sequences in its table, and under 30% of those were observed once. The ten most abundant clones make up around 2.8% of the sample. A further study also used this sample, focusing on T cells expressing NK-cell markers. As described in the second report: 5'RACE template switching, by which a universal primer site and unique molecular identifiers were added, was used to make TCR beta cDNA libraries. In sorted CD3+CD56+NKG2C+, CD3+CD56+NKG2C- and CD3+CD56-NKG2C+ T-cell subsets from about eight donors, TCR beta-chain repertoires were profiled. Seven of the eight sequenced donors were HCMV-seropositive and one was HCMV-seronegative. To restrict sorting to alphabetaTCR-expressing T cells, an anti-gammadeltaTCR antibody was added in several experiments. For six donors, the dominant CD3+CD56+NKG2C+ clonotypes were among the top 10 CD8+ clonotypes and accounted for roughly 1.0-8% of CD8+ T cells. Those dominant clonotypes were again the most abundant among CD3+CD56-NKG2C+ cells in several donors, at about 25-65%. It remained unclear whether the expanded NKG2C-expressing T cell clones were specific for HCMV antigens. The eight sequenced donors were randomly selected healthy volunteers, three men and five women. A commercial ELISA kit detecting HCMV-specific IgG in serum was used to determine HCMV serostatus. Ficoll density gradient centrifugation was used to isolate peripheral blood mononuclear cells from blood. Using Miltenyi isolation kits, CD4+ and CD8+ T cells were isolated from PBMC through magnetic immunoseparation. Priming for cDNA synthesis came from the TCR beta constant segment, and two successive PCR amplification steps followed. Illumina HiSeq 2000/2500, MiSeq or NextSeq was used to sequence libraries as 2 x 150 bp reads. MIGEC was used to demultiplex reads and group reads by UMI, and MiTCR was used to assemble and quantify clonotypes. To exclude erroneous sequences, only TCR cDNA sequences supported by at least two reads were retained. The tcR package was used for downstream repertoire analysis, and clonotypes were matched across fractions by CDR3 nucleotide sequence plus V segment. VDJmatch was used to annotate antigen specificity against VDJdb, with one amino acid substitution in CDR3 allowed.

The sequenced sample was CD4+ T cells sorted from PBMCs, obtained about 13 days after vaccination. The TCR originated in a man in his fifties or sixties who received an inactivated influenza vaccine. Donor details come from another sample of the same person, matched by shared clones. Recombination linked TRBV7-8 to TRBJ1-6; the D gene cannot be named for sure. The CDR3 protein is CASSLVVGSSDSPLHF. Here is the DNA: TGTGCCAGCAGCTTAGTAGTCGGCAGCTCCGATTCACCCCTCCACTTT.